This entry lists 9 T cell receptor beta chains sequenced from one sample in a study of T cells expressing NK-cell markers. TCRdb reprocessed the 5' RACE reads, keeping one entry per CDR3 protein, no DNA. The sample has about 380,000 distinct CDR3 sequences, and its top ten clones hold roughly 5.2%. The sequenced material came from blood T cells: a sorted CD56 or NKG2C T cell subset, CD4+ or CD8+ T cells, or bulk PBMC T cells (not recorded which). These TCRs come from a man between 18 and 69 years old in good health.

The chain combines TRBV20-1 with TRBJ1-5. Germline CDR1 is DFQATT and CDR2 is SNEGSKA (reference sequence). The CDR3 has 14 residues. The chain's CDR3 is CSARGGNVNQPQHF.

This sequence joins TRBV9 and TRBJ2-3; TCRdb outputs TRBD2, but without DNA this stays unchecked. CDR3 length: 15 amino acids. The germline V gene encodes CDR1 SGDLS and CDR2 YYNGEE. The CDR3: CASSGGRSPTDTQYF. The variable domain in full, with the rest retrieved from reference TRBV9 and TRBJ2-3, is DSGVTQTPKHLITATGQRVTLRCSPRSGDLSVYWYQQSLDQGLQFLIQYYNGEERAKGNILERFSAQQFPDLHSELNLSSLELGDSALYFCASSGGRSPTDTQYFGPGTRLTVL.

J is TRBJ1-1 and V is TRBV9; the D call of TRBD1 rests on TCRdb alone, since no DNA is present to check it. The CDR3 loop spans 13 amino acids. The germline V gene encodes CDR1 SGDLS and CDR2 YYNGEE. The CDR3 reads CASSDRGGTEAFF.

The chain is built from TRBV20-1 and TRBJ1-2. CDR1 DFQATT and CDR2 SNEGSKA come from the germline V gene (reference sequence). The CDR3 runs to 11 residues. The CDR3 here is CSAPGRYGYTF.

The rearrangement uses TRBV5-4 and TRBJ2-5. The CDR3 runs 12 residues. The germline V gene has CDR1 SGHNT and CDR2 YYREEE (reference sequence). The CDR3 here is CASSSPQETQYF.

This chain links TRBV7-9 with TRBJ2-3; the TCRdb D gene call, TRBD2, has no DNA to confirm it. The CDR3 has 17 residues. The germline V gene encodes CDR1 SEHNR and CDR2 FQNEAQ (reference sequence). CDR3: CASSRSPLAGARDTQYF.

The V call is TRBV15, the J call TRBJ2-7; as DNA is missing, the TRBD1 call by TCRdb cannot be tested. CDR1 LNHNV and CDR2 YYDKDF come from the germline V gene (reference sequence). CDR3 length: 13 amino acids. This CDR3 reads CATSEGVVYEQYF.

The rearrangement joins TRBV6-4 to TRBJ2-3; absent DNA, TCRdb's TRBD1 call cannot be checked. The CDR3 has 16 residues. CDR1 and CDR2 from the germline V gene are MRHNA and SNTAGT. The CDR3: CASSTLAGGSTDTQYF.

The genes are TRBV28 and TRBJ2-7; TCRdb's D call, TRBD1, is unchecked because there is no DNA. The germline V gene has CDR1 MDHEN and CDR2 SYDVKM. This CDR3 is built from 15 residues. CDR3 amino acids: CASSLWDRGLDEQYF.